These 15 T cell receptor beta chains came from one sample sequenced in a study of shared clonotypes between healthy human individuals. Assay: immunoSEQ multiplex PCR; the TCRdb copy retains only in-frame clones and omits some. The repertoire consists of some 2 million clones, with about 95% occurring once and the leading ten covering about 1.1%. CD8 cells regarded as naive lacked CD45RO, were positively chosen for CCR7, and omitted terminally differentiated effector memory CD45RA+ cells. What was sequenced was naive CD8+ T cells sorted from blood. The receptors derive from a man aged 18 to 29 in good health.

This rearrangement joins TRBV25-1 to TRBJ1-2; unclear D gene. From germline, CDR1 is MGHDK and CDR2 SYGVNS. Trimming shortened V by 4 bases and J by 1 base, and 22 bases separated the two germline ends. The CDR3 totals 18 residues. CDR3 residues: CASSGGGVFNLVNYGYTF. CDR3 bases: TGTGCCAGCAGTGGGGGAGGCGTTTTCAACCTTGTTAACTATGGCTACACCTTC.

The chain has TRBV29-1 and TRBJ1-1, with D uncertain. The V end lost 0 bases, the J end lost 7 bases, and 12 bases lay between the germline ends. Looked up from germline, CDR1 is SQVTM and CDR2 is ANQGSEA. This CDR3 has 13 residues. The chain's CDR3 is CSVEERLGIEAFF. Written as DNA, the CDR3 is TGCAGCGTTGAAGAACGTCTGGGGATTGAAGCTTTCTTT.

The genes are TRBV7-9 and TRBJ1-5; D is undetermined. The CDR3 contains 14 residues. Trimming removed 2 bases at V and 2 bases at J, with 7 bases between. Germline loops: CDR1 SEHNR, CDR2 FQNEAQ (reference sequence). The CDR3, as DNA: TGTGCCAGCAGCTTAAGCCAGGGCAATCAGCCCCAGCATTTT. This gives the protein CASSLSQGNQPQHF.

The V call is TRBV5-1, the J call TRBJ1-4; 9 nucleotides match TRBD1. This CDR3 contains 15 residues. The ends lost 5 bases at V and 2 bases at J; junction bases unmatched: 4. CDR1 and CDR2 from the germline V gene are SGHRS and YFSETQ. The CDR3 protein is CASRPGQGTNEKLFF. The DNA of the CDR3 is TGCGCCAGCAGACCCGGACAGGGGACTAATGAAAAACTGTTTTTT. Combining the CDR3 with reference TRBV5-1 and TRBJ1-4 gives the whole variable domain KAGVTQTPRYLIKTRGQQVTLSCSPISGHRSVSWYQQTPGQGLQFLFEYFSETQRNKGNFPGRFSGRQFSNSRSEMNVSTLELGDSALYLCASRPGQGTNEKLFFGSGTQLSVL.

The chain links TRBV29-1 to TRBJ2-1; D is unresolved. CDR1 and CDR2 (germline): SQVTM, ANQGSEA. V was cut by 7 bases and J by 6 bases, with 10 bases left in between. This CDR3 region has 11 residues. CDR3 DNA: TGCAGCGCCCTGGTTGCCAATGAGCAGTTCTTC. As protein: CSALVANEQFF.

A remark on this clone: This CDR3 is also generated by other DNA sequences in the sample. V and J are TRBV4-1 and TRBJ2-3, with TRBD2 identical over 9 bases. CDR1 MGHRA and CDR2 YSYEKL come from the germline V gene. Trimming at V came to 4 bases and at J to 6 bases, leaving 5 bases not matched to a gene. CDR3 size: 14 residues. In nucleotides, the CDR3 is TGCGCCAGCAGCCTTGCGGGAGGGGGGGATACGCAGTATTTT. Encoded protein: CASSLAGGGDTQYF.

J is TRBJ2-7 and V is TRBV25-1, with D hard to call. Looked up from germline, CDR1 is MGHDK and CDR2 is SYGVNS. V lost 6 bases and J lost 0, with 12 bases in between. The CDR3 contains 14 residues. DNA for the CDR3: TGTGCCAGCAGCCCTGGGCTAGGCTCCTACGAGCAGTACTTC. Amino acid sequence: CASSPGLGSYEQYF.

The rearrangement joins TRBV9 to TRBJ1-5; D not certain. Germline lookup yields CDR1 SGDLS and CDR2 YYNGEE. V dropped 0 bases and J dropped 0 bases, with 4 bases sitting between them. This CDR3 is 14 amino acids long. In DNA, the CDR3 is TGTGCCAGCAGCGTAGCGGATAGCAATCAGCCCCAGCATTTT. Protein product: CASSVADSNQPQHF.

This sequence joins TRBV6-5 and TRBJ2-5, with D perhaps matching TRBD1 (6 bases). The CDR3 runs to 15 residues. Germline CDR1 MNHEY, CDR2 SVGAGI. V lost 0 bases and J lost 1, with 9 bases in between. CDR3: CASSYSGAAQETQYF. The DNA for the CDR3 is TGTGCCAGCAGTTACTCGGGGGCGGCCCAAGAGACCCAGTACTTC.

This chain links TRBV9 with TRBJ2-2; 12 nucleotides line up with TRBD2. The germline CDR1 and CDR2 sequences are SGDLS and YYNGEE. This CDR3 region has 17 residues. J gave up 4 bases and V 2 bases, and 6 bases lay outside the gene matches. Here the CDR3 DNA reads TGTGCCAGCAGCGTCGGACTAGCGGGACCAGCCACCGGGGAGCTGTTTTTT. Amino acids: CASSVGLAGPATGELFF.

The chain combines TRBV6-5 with TRBJ1-1; the D is unclear. Germline CDR1 and CDR2: MNHEY and SVGAGI. V was pared by 11 bases and J by 6 bases, with 10 bases between. The CDR3 is 10 amino acids. The CDR3 sequence is CAAGSAEAFF. The CDR3, as DNA: TGTGCCGCCGGTAGTGCTGAAGCTTTCTTT.

The chain joins TRBV10-3 to TRBJ2-7, with 10 positions matching TRBD1. V gave up 6 bases and J gave up 3 bases; unmatched junction bases: 5. There are 14 residues in the CDR3. Germline V gene data show CDR1 as ENHRY and CDR2 as SYGVKD. The CDR3 bases are TGTGCCATCAGACCGGACAGGGGGATCTACGAGCAGTACTTC. Protein sequence: CAIRPDRGIYEQYF.

This clone has a single count. The chain is built from TRBV28 and TRBJ2-3, with D perhaps assigned TRBD1 or TRBD2 (6 bases each). Trimming pared 7 bases from V and 4 bases from J, leaving 12 bases between. This CDR3 has 13 residues. Germline V gene lookup returns CDR1 MDHEN and CDR2 SYDVKM. CDR3 in amino acids: CASTPRGADTQYF. In nucleotides, the CDR3 is TGTGCCAGCACCCCGAGGGGGGCAGATACGCAGTATTTT. Variable domain in full (rest from reference TRBV28 and TRBJ2-3): DVKVTQSSRYLVKRTGEKVFLECVQDMDHENMFWYRQDPGLGLRLIYFSYDVKMKEKGDIPEGYSVSREKKERFSLILESASTNQTSMYLCASTPRGADTQYFGPGTRLTVL.

This clone was counted only a few times. This sample includes further DNA sequences coding for the same CDR3. This chain links TRBV30 with TRBJ2-3; D unclear. CDR3 size: 13 residues. Germline V gene lookup returns CDR1 GTSNPN and CDR2 SVGIG (reference sequence). Trimming pared 0 bases from V and 0 bases from J, leaving 4 bases between. The CDR3 bases are TGTGCCTGGAGTGTAAAGAGCACAGATACGCAGTATTTT. As protein: CAWSVKSTDTQYF.

The chain couples TRBV11-2 to TRBJ2-3; unclear D gene. The germline V gene has CDR1 SGHAT and CDR2 FQNNGV. Trimming pared 0 bases from V and 0 bases from J, leaving 1 base between. The length of the CDR3 is 13 residues. The CDR3 protein is CASSLESTDTQYF. CDR3 nucleotide sequence: TGTGCCAGCAGCTTAGAAAGCACAGATACGCAGTATTTT.